This T cell receptor beta chain stems from a study of early T cells in non-severe SARS-CoV-2 infection. Overall study findings and caveats: VDJdb matching skewed toward anti-spike CD8 responses, missing private and CD4 specificities.

TCRdb re-called the 5' RACE reads through MiXCR, storing one row per CDR3 protein. Seen here are 25,000 to 30,000 distinct CDR3 sequences, roughly 4.5% observed once, and the top ten hold 5.5% to 6.5%. This CDR3 region has 13 residues. Trimming left V 3 bases short and J 2 bases short, with 7 bases between. CDR1 and CDR2 (germline): SGHTA, FQGNSA. This clonotype was detected many times. Antigen specificity is unknown. Sequencing input: whole blood. The chain is built from TRBV7-2 and TRBJ2-5; a possible D gene is TRBD2 (6 bases). This sequence was found in an adult who was a healthcare worker with PCR-confirmed SARS-CoV-2 infection or an uninfected control (not recorded which). CDR3 amino acids: CASSFLAQETQYF. CDR3 nucleotides: TGTGCCAGCAGCTTCCTAGCGCAAGAGACCCAGTACTTC.